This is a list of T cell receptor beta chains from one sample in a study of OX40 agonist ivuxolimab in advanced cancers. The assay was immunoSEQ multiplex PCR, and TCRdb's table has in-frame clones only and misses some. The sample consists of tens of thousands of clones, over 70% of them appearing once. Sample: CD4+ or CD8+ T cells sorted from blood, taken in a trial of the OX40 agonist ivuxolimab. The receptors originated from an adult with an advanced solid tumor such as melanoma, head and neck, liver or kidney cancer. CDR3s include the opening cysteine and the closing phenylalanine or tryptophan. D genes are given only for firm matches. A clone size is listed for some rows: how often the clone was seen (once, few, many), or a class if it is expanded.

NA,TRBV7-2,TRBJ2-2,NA,TGTGCCAGCAGCTTAGCGGTGGGCATGAACACCGGGGAGCTGTTTTTT,CASSLAVGMNTGELFF
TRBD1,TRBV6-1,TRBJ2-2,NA,TGTGCCAGCAGTGAAGCGGCTCAACAGGGGACCACCGGGGAGCTGTTTTTT,CASSEAAQQGTTGELFF
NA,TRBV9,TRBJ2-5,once,TGTGCCAGCAGCAACGCCCCGCCGGCCCAAGAGACCCAGTACTTC,CASSNAPPAQETQYF
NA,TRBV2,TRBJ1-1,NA,TGTGCCAGCAGTGAAGCAGTCTCGAACACTGAAGCTTTCTTT,CASSEAVSNTEAFF
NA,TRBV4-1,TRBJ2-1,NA,TGCGCCAGCAGCCAAGAACTAGGACTAAAGTTCTTC,CASSQELGLKFF
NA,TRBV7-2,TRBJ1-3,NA,TGTGCCAGCAGCTCCGGGGGGGCTGGAAACACCATATATTTT,CASSSGGAGNTIYF
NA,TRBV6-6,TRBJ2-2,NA,TGTGCCAGCTTTAGGGGGTCAGATAGGGGGGAGCTGTTTTTT,CASFRGSDRGELFF
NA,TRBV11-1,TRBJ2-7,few,TGTGCCAGCAGCTCCTACCCCTACGAGCAGTACTTC,CASSSYPYEQYF
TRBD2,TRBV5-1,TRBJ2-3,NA,TGCGCCAGCAGCTTGGCTAGCGGGAGTCTAGATACGCAGTATTTT,CASSLASGSLDTQYF
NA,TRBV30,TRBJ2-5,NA,TGTGCCTGGAGTGTGGAGGAGACCCAGTACTTC,CAWSVEETQYF
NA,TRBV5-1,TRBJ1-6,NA,TGCGCCAGCAGCTTGGACAATAATTCACCCCTCCACTTT,CASSLDNNSPLHF
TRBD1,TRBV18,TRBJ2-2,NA,TGTGCCAGCTCACAAGACAGGGTAAAGACCGGGGAGCTGTTTTTT,CASSQDRVKTGELFF
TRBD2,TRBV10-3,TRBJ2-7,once,TGTGCCACCTCTGCGGGGGGATCCTACGAGCAGTACTTC,CATSAGGSYEQYF
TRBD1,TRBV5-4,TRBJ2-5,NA,TGTGCCAGCAGCTTGGTGCAGGGGGCGTGGGAGACCCAGTACTTC,CASSLVQGAWETQYF
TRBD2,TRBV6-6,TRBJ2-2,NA,TGTGCCAGCAGTTCGGGACTACAACTCACCGGGGAGCTGTTTTTT,CASSSGLQLTGELFF
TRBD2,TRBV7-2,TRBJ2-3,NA,TGTGCCAGCAGCTCTCCCAGCGGGGTAACAGATACGCAGTATTTT,CASSSPSGVTDTQYF
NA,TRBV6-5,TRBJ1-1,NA,TGTGCCAGCAGGGGGGGCCGGGGGGCCACTGAAGCTTTCTTT,CASRGGRGATEAFF
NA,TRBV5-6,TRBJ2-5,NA,TGTGCCAGCAGCCTGATCAGGGACGTCCAAGAGACCCAGTACTTC,CASSLIRDVQETQYF
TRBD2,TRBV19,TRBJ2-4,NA,TGTGCCAGTAGCTCTAGCGGGATTGGGACCAAAAACATTCAGTACTTC,CASSSSGIGTKNIQYF
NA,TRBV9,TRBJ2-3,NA,TGTGCCAGCAGCGTAGTGGGCACAGATACGCAGTATTTT,CASSVVGTDTQYF
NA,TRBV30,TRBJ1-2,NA,TGTGCCTGGAGTGTTCTGCTGAACTATGGCTACACCTTC,CAWSVLLNYGYTF
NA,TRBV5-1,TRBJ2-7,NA,TGCGCCAGCAGCTTTGGGGGGCGCGACGAGCAGTACTTC,CASSFGGRDEQYF
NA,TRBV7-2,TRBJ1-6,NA,TGTGCCAGCAGCCGCCCGGCCGTGACGGGGTCACCCCTCCACTTT,CASSRPAVTGSPLHF
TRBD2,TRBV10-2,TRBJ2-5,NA,TGCGCCAGCAGCGGCGCGGGAGGGGAGACCCAGTACTTC,CASSGAGGETQYF
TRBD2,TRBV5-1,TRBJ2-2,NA,TGCGCCAGCAGCCCGGGACTAGCGGGAGGCACCGGGGAGCTGTTTTTT,CASSPGLAGGTGELFF
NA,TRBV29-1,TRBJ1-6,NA,TGCAGCGTTGAAGCAGGACCCATCGGAAATTCACCCCTCCACTTT,CSVEAGPIGNSPLHF
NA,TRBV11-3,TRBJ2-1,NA,TGTGCCAGCAGCTTCGGGGACGGGACCTACAATGAGCAGTTCTTC,CASSFGDGTYNEQFF
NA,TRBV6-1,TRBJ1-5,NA,TGTGCCAGCAGTGAGGGCCGACGGAATCAGCCCCAGCATTTT,CASSEGRRNQPQHF
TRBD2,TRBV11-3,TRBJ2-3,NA,TGTGCCAGCAGCCCCGGGACTAGCGGGGAAACAGATACGCAGTATTTT,CASSPGTSGETDTQYF
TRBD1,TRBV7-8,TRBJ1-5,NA,TGTGCCAGCAGCTCTAGGACAGGGGTAGGCAATCAGCCCCAGCATTTT,CASSSRTGVGNQPQHF
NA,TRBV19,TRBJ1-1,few,TGTGCCAGTAGTGCCAGGGTGAACACTGAAGCTTTCTTT,CASSARVNTEAFF
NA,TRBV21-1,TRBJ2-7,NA,TGTGCCAGCATCCGGGACTTCACCTACGAGCAGTACTTC,CASIRDFTYEQYF
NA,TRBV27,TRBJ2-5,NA,TGTGCCAGCAGTCCCCTGGGCGGTGGTCAAGAGACCCAGTACTTC,CASSPLGGGQETQYF
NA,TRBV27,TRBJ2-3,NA,TGTGCCAGCAGTGACTTGCCCCCACCCACAGATACGCAGTATTTT,CASSDLPPPTDTQYF
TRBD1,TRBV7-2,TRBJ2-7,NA,TGTGCCAGCAGCGCAGGGACAGGGACCTACGAGCAGTACTTC,CASSAGTGTYEQYF
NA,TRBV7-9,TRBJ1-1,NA,TGTGCCAGCAGCCCGACGGTGGGGAACACTGAAGCTTTCTTT,CASSPTVGNTEAFF
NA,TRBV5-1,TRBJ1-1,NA,TGCGCCAGCAGCTTGGACGGCATGAACACTGAAGCTTTCTTT,CASSLDGMNTEAFF
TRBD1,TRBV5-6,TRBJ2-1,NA,TGTGCCAGCTTGGTCTTTCGGGACAGGGGATACAATGAGCAGTTCTTC,CASLVFRDRGYNEQFF
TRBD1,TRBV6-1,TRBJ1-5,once,TGTGCCAGCAGTGTCTCACAGGGGAACCAGCCCCAGCATTTT,CASSVSQGNQPQHF
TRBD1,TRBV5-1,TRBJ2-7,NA,TGCGCCAGCAGCTACACCGGGACAGGGGCCTACGAGCAGTACTTC,CASSYTGTGAYEQYF
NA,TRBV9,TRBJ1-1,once,TGTGCCAGCAGCGTAGTATCGGAGGACACTGAAGCTTTCTTT,CASSVVSEDTEAFF
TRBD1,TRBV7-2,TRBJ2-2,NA,TGTGCCAGCAGCTTAGGGTATCGGACAGGGATCCGGACCGGGGAGCTGTTTTTT,CASSLGYRTGIRTGELFF
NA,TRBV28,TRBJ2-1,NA,TGTGCCAGCAGTTTATTGGGGCAGGGCCGGTGGTTCTTC,CASSLLGQGRWFF
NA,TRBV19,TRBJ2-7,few,TGTGCCAGTAGCCTACTCCGGGACGGTTCCTACGAGCAGTACTTC,CASSLLRDGSYEQYF
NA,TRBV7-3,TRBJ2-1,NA,TGTGCCAGCAGCTTAAGTCCATCCTACAATGAGCAGTTCTTC,CASSLSPSYNEQFF
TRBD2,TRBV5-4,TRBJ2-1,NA,TGTGCCAGCAGCTTGGTCTCCGGGAGGGCCAATGAGCAGTTCTTC,CASSLVSGRANEQFF
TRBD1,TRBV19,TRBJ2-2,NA,TGTGCCAGTAGTATAGAGGGACAGGGCGCCGGGGAGCTGTTTTTT,CASSIEGQGAGELFF